This is a list of T cell receptor beta chains from one sample in a study of OX40 agonist ivuxolimab in advanced cancers. Assay used: immunoSEQ multiplex PCR; TCRdb lists only in-frame clones, some missing. The sample shows fewer than 25,000 clones, more than 65% of them seen only once. The sample was CD4+ or CD8+ T cells sorted from blood, taken in a trial of the OX40 agonist ivuxolimab. Receptor source: an adult with an advanced solid tumor such as melanoma, head and neck, liver or kidney cancer. The CDR3 runs from the conserved cysteine through the conserved F or W. The D gene is left open where the match is weak. Clone size is shown for a subset of rows, as once, few, many or a class of expanded clone.

D gene,V gene,clone size,J gene,CDR3 protein,CDR3 DNA
.,TRBV4-1,.,TRBJ2-6,CASSQGFPSGANVLTF,TGCGCCAGCAGCCAAGGTTTCCCCTCTGGGGCCAACGTCCTGACTTTC
.,TRBV7-6,.,TRBJ2-7,CASSLAPSDEQYF,TGTGCCAGCAGCTTAGCCCCTAGCGACGAGCAGTACTTC
.,TRBV6-5,.,TRBJ1-1,CASRSGQITTAEAFF,TGTGCCAGCAGGAGCGGACAGATAACGACGGCTGAAGCTTTCTTT
.,TRBV9,.,TRBJ2-7,CASSSSGTFRTYEQYF,TGTGCCAGCAGCTCCTCCGGGACGTTTAGGACCTACGAGCAGTACTTC
.,TRBV19,.,TRBJ1-5,CASSSSGMTSQPQHF,TGTGCCAGTAGCAGCTCGGGGATGACAAGTCAGCCCCAGCATTTT
.,TRBV5-1,.,TRBJ1-4,CASSLGDATNEKLFF,TGCGCCAGCAGCTTGGGGGATGCAACTAATGAAAAACTGTTTTTT
.,TRBV11-3,.,TRBJ1-1,CASSYGGQAEAFF,TGTGCCAGCAGCTACGGGGGGCAGGCTGAAGCTTTCTTT
TRBD1,TRBV4-3,few,TRBJ2-2,CASSPTGTGGPGELFF,TGCGCCAGCAGCCCTACCGGGACAGGGGGCCCCGGGGAGCTGTTTTTT
TRBD1,TRBV6-5,.,TRBJ2-7,CASSYRGRAYEQYF,TGTGCCAGCAGTTACAGGGGGCGCGCCTACGAGCAGTACTTC
.,TRBV5-8,.,TRBJ1-2,CASSFRTGGYTF,TGTGCCAGCAGCTTCAGAACGGGAGGCTACACCTTC
.,TRBV27,once,TRBJ1-1,CASSFGLNTEAFF,TGTGCCAGCAGTTTCGGGCTGAACACTGAAGCTTTCTTT
TRBD1,TRBV4-1,.,TRBJ2-1,CASSQTGIEQFF,TGCGCCAGCAGCCAGACAGGGATAGAGCAGTTCTTC
.,TRBV7-9,.,TRBJ1-5,CASSAGDLSNQPQHF,TGTGCCAGCAGTGCAGGGGATTTGAGCAATCAGCCCCAGCATTTT
TRBD2,TRBV30,.,TRBJ2-5,CAWILGLAGAGTQYF,TGTGCCTGGATTCTGGGGCTAGCGGGGGCCGGAACCCAGTACTTC
.,TRBV6-1,.,TRBJ2-2,CASSETGLWNTGELFF,TGTGCCAGCAGTGAAACGGGTTTGTGGAACACCGGGGAGCTGTTTTTT
.,TRBV4-3,few,TRBJ2-7,CASSPHDRAYEQYF,TGCGCCAGCAGTCCCCACGACAGAGCCTACGAGCAGTACTTC
.,TRBV4-2,.,TRBJ1-2,CASSQEEADDYTF,TGTGCCAGCAGCCAAGAGGAGGCAGATGACTACACCTTC
.,TRBV4-1,.,TRBJ2-1,CASSPIGGSSYNEQFF,TGCGCCAGCAGCCCGATCGGTGGGAGCTCCTACAATGAGCAGTTCTTC
.,TRBV6-6,.,TRBJ1-5,CASGQWGAYSNQPQHF,TGTGCCAGCGGCCAGTGGGGGGCCTATAGCAATCAGCCCCAGCATTTT
.,TRBV27,.,TRBJ1-5,CASSLYGQSNQPQHF,TGTGCCAGCAGTTTATATGGACAGAGCAATCAGCCCCAGCATTTT
TRBD1,TRBV4-1,.,TRBJ1-2,CASSQFGQGQNYGYTF,TGCGCCAGCAGCCAGTTCGGACAGGGCCAAAACTATGGCTACACCTTC
.,TRBV4-3,.,TRBJ1-2,CASSQDRGGYTF,TGCGCCAGCAGCCAAGACAGGGGTGGCTACACCTTC
TRBD1,TRBV13,.,TRBJ1-2,CASSPQGNYGYTF,TGTGCCAGCAGCCCACAGGGGAACTATGGCTACACCTTC
TRBD2,TRBV4-1,.,TRBJ2-1,CASSLKRGNSYNEQFF,TGCGCCAGCAGCCTTAAGCGGGGGAACTCCTACAATGAGCAGTTCTTC
.,TRBV4-2,.,TRBJ1-5,CASSQDGAAQHF,TGTGCCAGCAGCCAAGATGGGGCGGCCCAGCATTTT
.,TRBV2,medium-sized,TRBJ1-2,CASSDFAGNYGYTF,TGTGCCAGCAGTGATTTTGCAGGGAACTATGGCTACACCTTC
TRBD1,TRBV12-5,.,TRBJ1-5,CASGLSSQGAGQPQHF,TGTGCTAGTGGTTTGTCCTCCCAGGGGGCTGGACAGCCCCAGCATTTT
TRBD1,TRBV13,.,TRBJ1-1,CASSNDRVNTEAFF,TGTGCCAGCAGCAACGACAGGGTGAACACTGAAGCTTTCTTT
.,TRBV6-5,once,TRBJ2-7,CASSYSSGSEQYF,TGTGCCAGCAGTTACTCTTCCGGGAGCGAGCAGTACTTC
TRBD2,TRBV7-9,.,TRBJ2-3,CASSLPRLAGGPGDTQYF,TGTGCCAGCAGCTTACCTAGACTAGCGGGGGGGCCCGGGGATACGCAGTATTTT
.,TRBV6-5,once,TRBJ1-3,CASSSGFGDTIYF,TGTGCCAGCAGTTCCGGTTTTGGCGACACCATATATTTT
.,TRBV4-3,.,TRBJ2-2,CASSDGWPGELFF,TGCGCCAGCAGCGACGGGTGGCCCGGGGAGCTGTTTTTT
TRBD1,TRBV6-6,.,TRBJ1-2,CASSYEGQGFGYTF,TGTGCCAGCAGTTACGAGGGACAGGGGTTTGGCTACACCTTC
.,TRBV19,.,TRBJ1-2,CASSPATDNYGYTF,TGTGCCAGTAGTCCGGCGACAGATAACTATGGCTACACCTTC
TRBD2,TRBV7-9,.,TRBJ2-7,CASSSTSGVAAYEQYF,TGTGCCAGCAGCTCTACTAGCGGGGTGGCTGCCTACGAGCAGTACTTC
TRBD2,TRBV19,.,TRBJ2-5,CASSLADQETQYF,TGTGCCAGTAGTCTAGCGGACCAAGAGACCCAGTACTTC
TRBD2,TRBV6-5,few,TRBJ2-7,CASSLAGDAYEQYF,TGTGCCAGCAGTCTAGCGGGGGACGCCTACGAGCAGTACTTC
TRBD2,TRBV7-2,once,TRBJ2-7,CASSYGLAGLEQYF,TGTGCCAGCAGCTACGGACTAGCGGGGCTCGAGCAGTACTTC
.,TRBV10-3,.,TRBJ2-7,CAISPSQSYEQYF,TGTGCCATCAGTCCCTCGCAGTCCTACGAGCAGTACTTC
.,TRBV9,.,TRBJ2-6,CASSGTGHLSGANVLTF,TGTGCCAGCAGCGGAACAGGTCACCTCTCTGGGGCCAACGTCCTGACTTTC
TRBD2,TRBV27,few,TRBJ2-3,CASSPRLAGEADTQYF,TGTGCCAGCAGTCCGAGACTAGCGGGCGAAGCAGATACGCAGTATTTT
TRBD2,TRBV19,.,TRBJ2-1,CASSAGTSSGEQFF,TGTGCCAGTAGTGCCGGGACTAGCAGCGGTGAGCAGTTCTTC